The sequence of this TCR beta chain was determined in a study of blood T cell repertoires in COVID-19. Overall study context: Acute and convalescent COVID-19 samples came from the United States, Italy and Spain. PBMCs, B-cell-depleted T cells, or T cells provided the cDNA or gDNA that made up the material.

This CDR3 is 15 amino acids long. The V end was cut by 0 bases, the J end by 1 base, with 5 bases between. CDR1 is KGHDR, CDR2 SFDVKD, per germline. In the source study's methods: Reference gene primer amplification in the assay estimated nucleated cell counts. TCRdb's copy holds only in-frame clones and misses some; the assay was immunoSEQ multiplex PCR. V and J calls and clone size come straight from that table; D and trimming were deduced from the DNA. Found here are around 230,000 clones, around 82% of them singletons; the top ten hold roughly 8.2%. V usage is TRBV24-1 and J usage is TRBJ2-2, with no clear D. The specimen was peripheral blood. The TCR comes from a woman aged 45-65 years with acute or convalescent COVID-19. The CDR3 nucleotides are TGTGCCACCAGTGATTTGCAGCGGAACACCGGGGAGCTGTTTTTT. As protein: CATSDLQRNTGELFF.